These 20 T cell receptor beta chains came from one sample sequenced in a study of T cells in Graves' hyperthyroidism and ophthalmopathy. Using RNA transcripts as the source, TCR beta CDR3 regions were amplified. HTBI primers drove first-round RT-PCR of the TCR CDR3. In TCRdb, the multiplex PCR reads were re-called with MiXCR into one record per CDR3 protein. Altogether hundreds of thousands of distinct CDR3 sequences are present, around 20% being singletons, with the ten largest covering roughly 30%. Source material: blood. The receptor source for this set is a man aged 30-40 years with Graves' ophthalmopathy.

This clonotype was observed a handful of times. The J gene is TRBJ2-1, the V gene TRBV7-8; 8 positions agree with TRBD2. The junction had 13 bases not matched to a gene; V was cut back by 4 bases and J by 8 bases. The germline V gene has CDR1 SGHVS and CDR2 FQNEAQ. The CDR3 runs to 16 residues. This CDR3 is CASSSRRSGSQDEQFF. The CDR3 coding sequence is TGTGCCAGCAGCTCCCGGAGGAGCGGGAGTCAGGATGAGCAGTTCTTC.

This clonotype was counted between two and nine times. The chain is built from TRBV19 and TRBJ1-1; no definite D call. CDR1 is LNHDA, CDR2 SQIVND, per germline (reference sequence). V shed 3 bases and J shed 0 bases, with 8 bases lying between them. This CDR3 comprises 14 residues. As DNA, the CDR3 is TGTGCCAGTAGTATTTCGGGGTTGAACACTGAAGCTTTCTTT. This codes for CASSISGLNTEAFF.

The rearrangement links TRBV9 to TRBJ1-3; 7 nucleotides agree with TRBD1. Germline V CDR1 and CDR2: SGDLS, YYNGEE. The ends lost 6 bases at V and 2 bases at J; junction bases unmatched: 8. The CDR3 sequence is 15 residues long. The CDR3 protein is CASNPTGHPGNTIYF. CDR3 DNA: TGTGCCAGCAACCCGACAGGGCACCCTGGAAACACCATATATTTT. Full variable domain (remainder filled in from reference TRBV9 and TRBJ1-3): DSGVTQTPKHLITATGQRVTLRCSPRSGDLSVYWYQQSLDQGLQFLIQYYNGEERAKGNILERFSAQQFPDLHSELNLSSLELGDSALYFCASNPTGHPGNTIYFGEGSWLTVV.

The chain recombines TRBV10-1 with TRBJ2-1; 9 nucleotides align to TRBD2. Trimming cost V 4 bases and J 5 bases; bases outside gene matches: 12. The CDR3 consists of 17 residues. The V gene's germline CDR1 is WNHNN and CDR2 SYGVQD (reference sequence). In DNA, the CDR3 is TGCGCCAGCAGTGGGGCAACTAGCGGGCGATCCCACAATGAGCAGTTCTTC. It is translated as CASSGATSGRSHNEQFF.

J is TRBJ2-1 and V is TRBV30; 9 bases are shared with TRBD1. With 5 bases clipped from V and 4 bases from J, the junction kept 0 bases outside the gene matches. Germline-derived CDR1 and CDR2 are GTSNPN and SVGIG (reference sequence). The CDR3 runs 12 residues. CDR3 bases: TGTGCCTGGGGACAGGGGTACAATGAGCAGTTCTTC. The encoded protein is CAWGQGYNEQFF.

This clonotype was counted a few times. The chain uses TRBV28 and TRBJ2-7; possibly TRBD1 or TRBD2 for D (5 bases each). Per the germline V gene, CDR1 is MDHEN and CDR2 is SYDVKM. With 3 bases removed from V and 4 bases from J, the gap between germline ends came to 10 bases. The CDR3 spans 13 residues. CDR3 nucleotide sequence: TGTGCCAGCAGTTTGATAGGGGAGTACGAGCAGTACTTC. As protein: CASSLIGEYEQYF. The entire variable domain, with the rest obtained from reference TRBV28 and TRBJ2-7, is as follows: DVKVTQSSRYLVKRTGEKVFLECVQDMDHENMFWYRQDPGLGLRLIYFSYDVKMKEKGDIPEGYSVSREKKERFSLILESASTNQTSMYLCASSLIGEYEQYFGPGTRLTVT.

The chain has TRBV20-1 and TRBJ2-7, with 16 nucleotides matching TRBD2. In germline, CDR1 is DFQATT, CDR2 SNEGSKA (reference sequence). The ends lost 0 bases at V and 1 base at J; junction bases unmatched: 9. The CDR3 length is 19 residues. As DNA, the CDR3 is TGCAGTGCTAGAGAGATCTCCGGGACTAGCGGGAGGGGTTCCTACGAGCAGTACTTC. Translation: CSAREISGTSGRGSYEQYF.

This clonotype has more than one count but fewer than ten. The CDR3 region is CATSHEGQGRKTQYF. CDR3 DNA: TGTGCCACCAGTCACGAAGGGCAGGGTAGGAAGACCCAGTACTTC. The rearrangement links TRBV15 to TRBJ2-5; weak D call: TRBD1 (5 bases). In germline, CDR1 is LNHNV, CDR2 YYDKDF (reference sequence). Trimming removed 6 bases at V and 6 bases at J, with 20 bases between. The CDR3 is 15 amino acids.

This chain links TRBV2 with TRBJ2-5; 7 positions agree with TRBD2. The V and J ends lost 6 bases and 13 bases, in that order; junction bases with no gene match: 8. Germline V gene sequence: CDR1 SNHLY, CDR2 FYNNEI. The CDR3 contains 11 residues. Written as DNA, the CDR3 is TGTGCCAGCAGACCAGCGGGATTCTCGTACTTC. Translation gives CASRPAGFSYF.

V and J are TRBV9 and TRBJ1-3; perhaps TRBD1 as D (5 bases). Trimming pared 4 bases from V and 0 bases from J, leaving 14 bases between. CDR1 and CDR2 (germline): SGDLS, YYNGEE. The CDR3 length is 16 residues. This CDR3 reads CASSPRTHLSGNTIYF. Here the CDR3 DNA reads TGTGCCAGCAGCCCTCGGACACATCTCTCTGGAAACACCATATATTTT.

A note on this clonotype: This may arise from a read error, as a much more abundant clone is one base away. The V call is TRBV5-4, the J call TRBJ2-5; D unclear. The CDR3 spans 15 residues. CDR1 is SGHNT and CDR2 is YYREEE in the germline V gene (reference sequence). The CDR3 sequence: CAGSFGYAAPETQYF. In DNA, the CDR3 is TGTGCCGGCAGCTTCGGGTACGCAGCCCCAGAGACCCAGTACTTC.

This clonotype was counted many times. V gene TRBV6-1 combines with J gene TRBJ1-2; D possibly corresponds to TRBD1 (6 bases). Germline V CDR1 and CDR2: MNHNS, SASEGT. This CDR3 contains 15 residues. The germline V and J ends were trimmed by 1 base and 8 bases, with 17 bases remaining between them. The DNA of the CDR3 is TGTGCCAGCAGTGAAGGAGGGGGGAGGCATTCCGGCTACACCTTC. Its protein product is CASSEGGGRHSGYTF.

The chain combines TRBV4-3 with TRBJ2-7; D call uncertain. The CDR3 spans 15 residues. Germline V gene sequence: CDR1 LGHNA, CDR2 YSLEER. V was pared by 1 base and J by 0 bases, with 10 bases between. In nucleotides, the CDR3 is TGCGCCAGCAGCCAAGGTATAGGTGCCTCCTACGAGCAGTACTTC. Translating it yields CASSQGIGASYEQYF.

This clonotype was observed many times. The J gene is TRBJ2-3, the V gene TRBV6-1; 7 bases fit TRBD2. Germline CDR1 reads MNHNS; CDR2 reads SASEGT. CDR3 length: 15 residues. Germline trimming cut 3 bases from V and 2 bases from J; bases unmatched to any gene: 5. The DNA for the CDR3 is TGTGCCAGCAGTGATCCCGGGACTAACACAGATACGCAGTATTTT. It encodes CASSDPGTNTDTQYF.

This clonotype was seen ten or more times. The chain uses TRBV28 and TRBJ2-7, with TRBD2 as a possible D gene (6 bases). V lost 5 bases to trimming and J lost 0 bases, with 14 bases between them. The CDR3 has 15 amino acids. CDR1 is MDHEN, CDR2 SYDVKM, per germline. The chain's CDR3 is CASSPPGLSSYEQYF. The CDR3 coding sequence is TGTGCCAGCAGTCCACCGGGACTTTCCTCCTACGAGCAGTACTTC.

The gene calls are TRBV10-3 and TRBJ2-7, with 7 nucleotides matching TRBD2. Germline V gives CDR1 ENHRY, CDR2 SYGVKD. V was pared by 0 bases and J by 2 bases, with 4 bases of the junction left unmatched. The CDR3 contains 15 residues. CDR3 nucleotides: TGTGCCATCAGTGAGTCGGGGACTAACCCCTACGAGCAGTACTTC. Protein product: CAISESGTNPYEQYF.

The chain has TRBV7-8 and TRBJ2-7; TRBD1 aligns across 7 bases. Germline V lookup: CDR1 SGHVS, CDR2 FQNEAQ. V lost 4 bases to trimming and J lost 1 base; unmatched junction nucleotides: 7. The CDR3 sequence is 15 residues long. CDR3 bases: TGTGCCAGCAGCTCATCACAGGGGTCATCCTACGAGCAGTACTTC. This gives the protein CASSSSQGSSYEQYF.

This clonotype was counted ten times or more. The rearrangement links TRBV6-1 to TRBJ2-7; 7 bases are shared with TRBD1. V lost 5 bases, J lost 0 bases, and 7 bases stayed unmatched. This CDR3 has 15 residues. Germline CDR1 MNHNS, CDR2 SASEGT. The CDR3 sequence: CASSSPGQSSYEQYF. Here the CDR3 DNA reads TGTGCCAGCAGTTCCCCGGGACAGAGCTCCTACGAGCAGTACTTC.

V and J are TRBV2 and TRBJ2-7; TRBD1 aligns across 9 bases. The germline CDR1 and CDR2 sequences are SNHLY and FYNNEI. The junction had 7 bases not matched to a gene; V was cut back by 6 bases and J by 7 bases. The length of the CDR3 is 13 residues. CDR3 nucleotides: TGTGCCAGCAGACCCACAGGGGGCGGGGAGCAGTACTTC. It yields the protein CASRPTGGGEQYF.

This clonotype was counted many times. The chain carries TRBV3-1 and TRBJ2-5, with a possible D match to TRBD2 (5 bases). This CDR3 is 15 amino acids long. Germline loops: CDR1 LGHDT, CDR2 YNNKEL (reference sequence). The V gene lost 4 bases and the J gene lost 2 bases, with 14 bases spanning the gap. This CDR3 is CASSLPVGAQETQYF. The DNA for the CDR3 is TGTGCCAGCAGCCTTCCCGTGGGAGCTCAAGAGACCCAGTACTTC.